Here is one T cell receptor (beta chain) with its context. Its target is unknown. This specimen belongs to a study of T cell responses to AZD1222 COVID-19 vaccine. About the study: Doses given second, at about 4 or about 12 weeks, were pooled. The study, taken as a whole, reports: Spike regions recognized by vaccine-associated CD4 TCRs spanned the protein, led by 160-218 and 743-854. Baseline seropositivity occurred in only a handful of AZD1222 recipients.

Generated by immunoSEQ multiplex PCR, the TCRdb table keeps only in-frame clones and is missing some. The table lists about 100,000 clones, about 88% of them singletons. Per the germline V gene, CDR1 is SGHTA and CDR2 is FQGNSA. V gave up 4 bases and J gave up 4 bases, with 8 bases separating them. The CDR3 is 13 residues long. The V gene is TRBV7-2, the J gene TRBJ2-1; D not certain. This receptor was identified in an adult in good health. The sequencing here drew on peripheral blood, taken on day 0 of AZD1222 vaccination. CDR3 loop: CASSSSSYNEQFF. The CDR3, as DNA: TGTGCCAGCAGCTCCTCGAGTTACAATGAGCAGTTCTTC.